Shown below are 16 T cell receptor beta chains from a single sample sequenced in a study of post-analysis software for immune sequencing data. The study's findings and limits: Patients showed TRBV5-6, TRBV5-1 and TRBV20-1 among four to six TRBV segments more frequent than in controls.

These receptors lack a known antigen. Prepared TCR beta cDNA libraries contained unique molecular identifiers. In TCRdb, the PCR reads were re-called with MiXCR into one record per CDR3 protein. The sample includes roughly 800,000 distinct CDR3 sequences, about 32% of them seen just once. What was sequenced was blood. The source is a girl between 10 and 17 years old with multiple sclerosis.

V gene TRBV5-4 combines with J gene TRBJ2-7; no clear D gene. From germline, CDR1 is SGHNT and CDR2 YYREEE (reference sequence). Trimming cost V 3 bases and J 0 bases, with 4 bases left between them. CDR3 length: 12 residues. Here the CDR3 DNA reads TGTGCCAGCAGCTACCACTCCTACGAGCAGTACTTC. Residues: CASSYHSYEQYF.

This clonotype has a count of ten or more. The chain uses TRBV4-3 and TRBJ2-5; TRBD1 or TRBD2 may be the D gene (6 bases each). CDR3 length: 14 amino acids. CDR1 and CDR2 (germline): LGHNA, YSLEER. Trimming pared 4 bases from V and 2 bases from J, leaving 11 bases between. The CDR3 DNA reads TGCGCCAGCAGCCCGGGGGCAGCTCAAGAGACCCAGTACTTC. This sequence encodes CASSPGAAQETQYF.

A word on this clonotype: The CDR3 does not close with the conserved phenylalanine or tryptophan, likely indicating a read error. The chain uses TRBV3-1 and TRBJ2-7, with 10 bases lining up with TRBD1. Germline CDR1 and CDR2: LGHDT and YNNKEL (reference sequence). The CDR3 is 13 residues long. After removal of 4 bases from V and 3 bases from J, the junction contained 0 bases not matched to a gene. CDR3 in DNA: TGTGCCAGCAGCCGGACAGGGGGCTACGAGCAGTACTTA. Translating gives CASSRTGGYEQYL.

This chain's CDR3 is CAISGGSGNGDEQFF. Here the CDR3 DNA reads TGTGCCATCAGTGGGGGTAGCGGGAACGGGGATGAGCAGTTCTTC. The gene calls are TRBV10-3 and TRBJ2-1; 8 bases are shared with TRBD2. CDR3 length: 15 residues. Losses at the gene ends were 4 bases for V and 8 bases for J; bases not matched to a gene: 10. Germline V CDR1 and CDR2: ENHRY, SYGVKD.

This sequence joins TRBV12-3 or TRBV12-4 and TRBJ2-1, with D uncertain. Between the trimmed V and J ends, which lost 7 bases and 8 bases, there was a span of 15 bases. The CDR3 sequence is 13 residues long. CDR3 amino acids: CASKTTENYEQFF. The CDR3 region has the DNA TGTGCCAGCAAAACTACGGAGAACTATGAGCAGTTCTTC.

This clonotype was seen only a few times. This chain links TRBV7-9 with TRBJ1-5; no definite D call. Trimming removed 5 bases from V and 5 bases from J, with 25 bases in between. In germline, CDR1 is SEHNR, CDR2 FQNEAQ (reference sequence). The length of the CDR3 is 18 residues. Here the CDR3 reads CASSPKPWAAKVDQPQHF. Written as DNA, the CDR3 is TGTGCCAGCAGCCCAAAACCCTGGGCAGCCAAAGTCGATCAGCCCCAGCATTTT.

The chain couples TRBV6-6 to TRBJ1-6; D gene unclear. V shed 5 bases and J shed 9 bases, with 14 bases lying between them. Germline lookup yields CDR1 MNHNY and CDR2 SVGAGI (reference sequence). The length of the CDR3 is 14 residues. The CDR3 nucleotides read TGTGCCAGCAGTCCGACGGATAGTCCTTCACCCCTCCACTTT. Translating it yields CASSPTDSPSPLHF.

Only a few counts were recorded for this clonotype. This chain links TRBV28 with TRBJ1-2; no clear D gene. This CDR3 has 14 amino acids. Germline V gene sequence: CDR1 MDHEN, CDR2 SYDVKM. The V end lost 2 bases, the J end lost 2 bases, and 9 bases lay between the germline ends. The CDR3 DNA sequence: TGTGCCAGCAGTTTAGAGCCCGTGAACTATGGCTACACCTTC. Translation: CASSLEPVNYGYTF.

The chain carries TRBV20-1 and TRBJ2-4; 14 bases are shared with TRBD2. Germline V gene data show CDR1 as DFQATT and CDR2 as SNEGSKA (reference sequence). The V segment lost 5 bases and the J segment 13 bases; nucleotides outside the gene matches: 13. This CDR3 has 15 amino acids. CDR3 bases: TGCAGTGCTCCGGGGACTAGCGGGGGTTACAATGGGCAGTACTTC. As protein: CSAPGTSGGYNGQYF.

The chain recombines TRBV29-1 with TRBJ2-2, with a weak D call TRBD1 (5 bases). Germline V gene sequence: CDR1 SQVTM, CDR2 ANQGSEA. Trimming removed 6 bases from V and 4 bases from J, with 9 bases in between. The CDR3 totals 12 residues. CDR3 in DNA: TGCAGCGTGATTAGGGGCACCGGGGAGCTGTTTTTT. Amino acid sequence: CSVIRGTGELFF.

The chain has TRBV2 and TRBJ2-3; no definite D call. CDR3 length: 15 amino acids. The V end was cut by 1 base, the J end by 0 bases, with 8 bases between. CDR1 SNHLY and CDR2 FYNNEI come from the germline V gene. In DNA, the CDR3 is TGTGCCAGCAGTGAAGTTGGATGGAGCACAGATACGCAGTATTTT. Translated: CASSEVGWSTDTQYF.

In its sample, this clonotype was seen many times. The chain joins TRBV29-1 to TRBJ1-2, with no clear D. Trimming stripped 4 bases from V and 3 bases from J, with 9 bases between. CDR1 is SQVTM and CDR2 is ANQGSEA in the germline V gene. The CDR3 loop spans 12 amino acids. CDR3 protein: CSVVEGYYGYTF. Here the CDR3 DNA reads TGCAGCGTTGTCGAGGGCTACTATGGCTACACCTTC.

The chain joins TRBV7-2 to TRBJ2-1; D perhaps matches TRBD2 (7 bases). The V gene lost 0 bases and the J gene lost 6 bases, with 12 bases spanning the gap. The CDR3 loop spans 15 amino acids. Looked up from germline, CDR1 is SGHTA and CDR2 is FQGNSA. CDR3 bases: TGTGCCAGCAGCTTAGCGGGGGGGGCCGGCAATGAGCAGTTCTTC. This codes for CASSLAGGAGNEQFF.

The genes are TRBV7-2 and TRBJ2-5, with TRBD1 as a possible D gene (5 bases). Trimming took off 5 bases at V and 7 bases at J, with 11 bases between the two ends. Germline CDR1 and CDR2: SGHTA and FQGNSA. The CDR3 sequence is 12 residues long. This chain's CDR3 is CASSPRDPTQYF. DNA of the CDR3: TGTGCCAGCAGCCCCAGGGATCCGACCCAGTACTTC. Full variable domain (missing parts from reference TRBV7-2 and TRBJ2-5): GAGVSQSPSNKVTEKGKDVELRCDPISGHTALYWYRQSLGQGLEFLIYFQGNSAPDKSGLPSDRFSAERTGGSVSTLTIQRTQQEDSAVYLCASSPRDPTQYFGPGTRLLVL.

The chain couples TRBV20-1 to TRBJ2-4; perhaps TRBD1 as D (6 bases). The CDR3 runs 18 residues. From germline, CDR1 is DFQATT and CDR2 SNEGSKA (reference sequence). Trimming cost V 0 bases and J 2 bases, with 20 bases left between them. This chain's CDR3 is CSARDGGRGEGSKNIQYF. CDR3 DNA: TGCAGTGCTAGAGATGGGGGCAGGGGAGAGGGATCCAAAAACATTCAGTACTTC.

The chain carries TRBV6-2 or TRBV6-3 and TRBJ2-5, with 8 bases lining up with TRBD2. Germline V gene sequence: CDR1 MNHEY, CDR2 SVGEGT. With 11 bases clipped from V and 5 bases from J, the junction kept 10 bases outside the gene matches. The CDR3 extends over 13 amino acids. CDR3 sequence reads: CAAGLESYETQYF. The CDR3 region has the DNA TGTGCCGCGGGACTAGAAAGCTATGAGACCCAGTACTTC.